The clone carrying this T cell receptor beta chain appeared a few times. The record originates from a study of control samples from healthy donors and cancer patients. From germline, CDR1 is SEHNR and CDR2 FQNEAQ (reference sequence). V was pared by 4 bases and J by 9 bases, with 16 bases between. The CDR3 is 15 amino acids. The method was immunoSEQ multiplex PCR; TCRdb's version includes in-frame clones alone and lacks a portion of them. Altogether roughly 120,000 clones are present, about 89% being singletons, with the ten largest covering around 17%. Sample: blood. The chain links TRBV7-9 to TRBJ1-6; weak D call: TRBD1 (6 bases). The sequence was obtained from a woman aged 50 to 60 in good health. The CDR3, as DNA: TGTGCCAGCAGCTCCCAGGGGCCGATTGGTTCACCCCTCCACTTT. Translating it yields CASSSQGPIGSPLHF.